This T cell receptor beta chain was sequenced for a study of PD-1 blockade in mismatch repair-deficient tumors. This CDR3 comprises 15 residues. V dropped 5 bases and J dropped 4 bases, with 14 bases sitting between them. Germline CDR1 is MNHEY and CDR2 is SVGAGI. Generated by immunoSEQ multiplex PCR, the TCRdb table keeps only in-frame clones and is missing some. This table has 60,000 to 75,000 clones, around 89% appearing once. The sequences come from peripheral blood, collected 52 weeks after starting pembrolizumab. V is TRBV6-5 and J is TRBJ2-2, with D hard to call. This sequence was found in an adult with mismatch repair-deficient cancer. DNA for the CDR3: TGTGCCAGCAGTAGTCTCACGTGGAGCACCGGGGAGCTGTTTTTT. Translated, it gives CASSSLTWSTGELFF.